Only a few counts were recorded for the clone carrying this T cell receptor beta chain. The germline CDR1 and CDR2 sequences are SGHDN and FVKESK. V shed 4 bases and J shed 0 bases, with 12 bases lying between them. The CDR3 is 16 amino acids. The sample originates from a study of radiation and T cells in renal cell carcinoma. Looking at the study overall: Nephrectomy followed 15 Gy stereotactic body radiation by 4 weeks.

Documented time point: baseline pretreatment blood. Treatment meaning: 15 Gy SBRT to primary tumor, nephrectomy 4 weeks later. TCRdb keeps only in-frame clones here, not all; method: immunoSEQ multiplex PCR. Of about 130,000 clones in the sample, around nine tenths were seen once. The chain combines TRBV14 with TRBJ1-4; the D gene is possibly TRBD1 (6 bases). The TCR was taken from a woman aged 50 to 60 with renal cell carcinoma. Sequencing used blood, obtained from a patient whose treatment included radiotherapy and nephrectomy. CDR3 DNA: TGTGCCAGCAGCCGCCCGACAGGCTCAACTAATGAAAAACTGTTTTTT. It specifies CASSRPTGSTNEKLFF.